The T cell receptor (beta chain) described here comes from a study of human T cells and chemical hapten exposure. The library gave individual cDNA molecules unique molecular identifiers. Each CDR3 protein gets one entry after TCRdb re-called the reads with MiXCR. The data show about 120,000 distinct CDR3 sequences, 6.5% to 10% seen once. Germline-derived CDR1 and CDR2 are PRHDT and FYEKMQ (reference sequence). Trimming removed 3 bases from V and 1 base from J, with 6 bases in between. CDR3 length equals 13 residues. Total RNA came from unfractionated whole blood. The chain recombines TRBV13 with TRBJ1-1; D is undetermined. Sequenced input: whole blood. This TCR was recovered from a human donor in good health. Some clones in this sample may be carry-over from other donors' samples. The CDR3: CASSLDWNTEAFF. The CDR3 nucleotides read TGTGCCAGCAGCTTGGACTGGAACACTGAAGCTTTCTTT.